One sample yielded the 28 T cell receptor beta chains listed below, sequenced in a study of shared clonotypes between healthy human individuals (dated by TCRdb to about 2020). The library was made by the immunoSEQ multiplex PCR assay. TCRdb carries this immuneACCESS record with in-frame sequences only. Its versions omit some clonotypes, under half of them owing to an unresolved V gene in the studies checked, with the rest unexplained. The sample table contains about half a million clones; only one count was recorded for more than 65% of them. 13% of the sample is held by the ten biggest clonotypes. Sequenced input: PBMCs. The receptors originated from a woman aged 40 to 49 in good health. Some clones in this sample may be carry-over from other donors' samples.

V usage is TRBV9 and J usage is TRBJ2-5, with TRBD1 as a possible D gene (5 bases). The CDR3 contains 13 residues. Trimming took 4 bases from V and 6 from J, leaving 13 bases between them. Per the germline V gene, CDR1 is SGDLS and CDR2 is YYNGEE. The CDR3 reads CASSTRQYQTQYF. CDR3 in DNA: TGTGCCAGCAGCACCCGACAGTACCAGACCCAGTACTTC.

This clone was picked up a small number of times. This rearrangement joins TRBV7-9 to TRBJ2-1, with 13 bases fitting TRBD2. CDR3 length: 16 amino acids. V was pared by 5 bases and J by 9 bases, with 10 bases of the junction left unmatched. Germline V gene lookup returns CDR1 SEHNR and CDR2 FQNEAQ (reference sequence). The CDR3 nucleotides are TGTGCCAGCAGCCCCCGTGAGGGACTAGCGGGAACTGAGCAGTTCTTC. As protein: CASSPREGLAGTEQFF.

Only one count was recorded for this clone. The rearrangement links TRBV29-1 to TRBJ2-7; possibly TRBD1 for D (6 bases). This CDR3 is built from 11 residues. Germline V CDR1 and CDR2: SQVTM, ANQGSEA. Between the trimmed V and J ends, which lost 7 bases and 4 bases, there was a span of 11 bases. The CDR3 bases are TGCAGCGGTGGACAGCGTTACGAGCAGTACTTC. Its translation is CSGGQRYEQYF.

V gene TRBV6-5 combines with J gene TRBJ1-5; TRBD1 agrees at 9 bases. The germline CDR1 and CDR2 sequences are MNHEY and SVGAGI. V lost 6 bases and J lost 5; bases outside the gene matches: 8. The CDR3 covers 15 residues. In nucleotides, the CDR3 is TGTGCCAGCAGGAAGGACAGGGGACCCCATCAGCCCCAGCATTTT. Amino acids: CASRKDRGPHQPQHF.

The chain has TRBV11-3 and TRBJ2-7; the D gene is possibly TRBD2 (6 bases). The CDR3 runs 13 residues. V was cut by 1 base and J by 3 bases, with 7 bases left in between. CDR1 SGHNT and CDR2 YENEEA come from the germline V gene. The CDR3 region has the DNA TGTGCCAGCAGCTTAGGCGGGAACTACGAGCAGTACTTC. Translating gives CASSLGGNYEQYF. Supplemented by reference TRBV11-3 and TRBJ2-7, the full variable domain reads EAGVVQSPRYKIIEKKQPVAFWCNPISGHNTLYWYLQNLGQGPELLIRYENEEAVDDSQLPKDRFSAERLKGVDSTLKIQPAELGDSAVYLCASSLGGNYEQYFGPGTRLTVT.

J is TRBJ2-1 and V is TRBV5-4, with 13 bases matching TRBD2. Trimming cost V 5 bases and J 2 bases; bases outside gene matches: 13. CDR3 length: 19 amino acids. Germline V gene lookup returns CDR1 SGHNT and CDR2 YYREEE (reference sequence). The CDR3 bases are TGTGCCAGCAGGGACGGACTAGCGGGAGATTTGGGGACCTACAATGAGCAGTTCTTC. Translating it yields CASRDGLAGDLGTYNEQFF.

The chain has TRBV2 and TRBJ1-3; 10 bases agree with TRBD1. The germline CDR1 and CDR2 sequences are SNHLY and FYNNEI. The CDR3 is 16 residues long. V lost 6 bases to trimming and J lost 0 bases; unmatched junction nucleotides: 5. As DNA, the CDR3 is TGTGCCAGCAGGGCCGACAGGGGGCACTCTGGAAACACCATATATTTT. The encoded protein is CASRADRGHSGNTIYF.

About this clone itself: This same CDR3 is encoded by further DNA sequences in the sample. V gene TRBV7-9 combines with J gene TRBJ2-3; D is possibly TRBD1 or TRBD2 (5 bases each). The CDR3 spans 14 residues. Trimming removed 3 bases from V and 0 bases from J, with 7 bases in between. Germline loops: CDR1 SEHNR, CDR2 FQNEAQ (reference sequence). For the CDR3, the DNA is TGTGCCAGCAGCTTGGGACGGAGCACAGATACGCAGTATTTT. As protein: CASSLGRSTDTQYF.

The chain has TRBV28 and TRBJ2-1, with 8 bases matching TRBD2. Germline V gene lookup returns CDR1 MDHEN and CDR2 SYDVKM. The CDR3 totals 15 residues. The V gene end was trimmed by 7 bases and the J gene end by 7 bases; junction bases not matched to a gene: 12. Here the CDR3 reads CASTHGSGKVNEQFF. The CDR3 DNA sequence: TGTGCCAGCACCCACGGTAGCGGGAAGGTAAATGAGCAGTTCTTC.

This clone occurred once. The chain couples TRBV28 to TRBJ2-7; TRBD1 or TRBD2 may be the D gene (5 bases each). CDR3 length equals 13 residues. Germline V gene data show CDR1 as MDHEN and CDR2 as SYDVKM. Trimming removed 7 bases at V and 12 bases at J, with 22 bases between. The CDR3 spells CASMGQGLAQRYF. The CDR3, as DNA: TGTGCCAGCATGGGGCAGGGTTTAGCGCAGCGGTACTTC.

The table lists this clone with a few counts. The chain links TRBV6-1 to TRBJ1-1; 8 bases match TRBD1. V shed 6 bases, J shed 5 bases, and the junction held 5 bases outside the gene matches. The CDR3 covers 13 residues. Germline loops: CDR1 MNHNS, CDR2 SASEGT. In nucleotides, the CDR3 is TGTGCCAGCAGGGTCGACAGGGGAACTGAAGCTTTCTTT. Its protein product is CASRVDRGTEAFF.

In regard to this clone: Within the sample, other DNA sequences also encode this same CDR3. The chain is built from TRBV18 and TRBJ2-6, with 7 bases that match TRBD1. From germline, CDR1 is KGHSH and CDR2 LQKENI. V was clipped by 3 bases and J by 3 bases; unmatched bases: 2. The CDR3 is 15 residues long. CDR3 in amino acids: CASSPDRVGANVLTF. The CDR3 DNA is TGTGCCAGCTCACCTGACAGGGTTGGGGCCAACGTCCTGACTTTC.

This sequence joins TRBV28 and TRBJ1-6, with TRBD1 as a possible D gene (6 bases). The CDR3 is made up of 18 amino acids. V lost 8 bases, J lost 0 bases, and 20 bases lay in between. Germline V lookup: CDR1 MDHEN, CDR2 SYDVKM. In nucleotides, the CDR3 is TGTGCCAGCCAAAGCCCTAGACAGGCGAGCTCCTATAATTCACCCCTCCACTTT. This codes for CASQSPRQASSYNSPLHF.

The chain joins TRBV29-1 to TRBJ2-3; D is possibly TRBD2 (6 bases). V was clipped by 7 bases and J by 1 base, with 15 bases between them. This CDR3 comprises 14 residues. Germline CDR1 and CDR2: SQVTM and ANQGSEA. The CDR3 DNA reads TGCAGCGCCGGGACTCTTCGGGGCACAGATACGCAGTATTTT. Protein: CSAGTLRGTDTQYF.

A single count supports this clone. The chain joins TRBV6-1 to TRBJ1-5; D perhaps matches TRBD1 (5 bases). From germline, CDR1 is MNHNS and CDR2 SASEGT. This CDR3 is built from 15 residues. The germline V and J ends were trimmed by 2 bases and 3 bases, with 11 bases remaining between them. The CDR3 nucleotides read TGTGCCAGCAGTGAAACCGGGACGAACAATCAGCCCCAGCATTTT. Its translation: CASSETGTNNQPQHF.

V gene TRBV7-3 combines with J gene TRBJ2-1; TRBD2 matches at 8 bases. Germline values: CDR1 SGHTA, CDR2 FQGTGA. Losses at the gene ends were 0 bases for V and 8 bases for J; bases not matched to a gene: 3. This CDR3 comprises 14 residues. The CDR3 here is CASSLTLAGDEQFF. CDR3 DNA sequence: TGTGCCAGCAGCTTAACGCTAGCGGGTGATGAGCAGTTCTTC. The whole variable domain, remainder taken from reference TRBV7-3 and TRBJ2-1, is GAGVSQTPSNKVTEKGKYVELRCDPISGHTALYWYRQSLGQGPEFLIYFQGTGAADDSGLPNDRFFAVRPEGSVSTLKIQRTERGDSAVYLCASSLTLAGDEQFFGPGTRLTVL.

The CDR3 sequence: CASSESLIRSYEQYF. The DNA of the CDR3 is TGCGCCAGCAGTGAATCGCTAATCCGGTCCTACGAGCAGTACTTC. The chain links TRBV10-2 to TRBJ2-7; D unresolved. The length of the CDR3 is 15 residues. Trimming stripped 3 bases from V and 1 base from J, with 13 bases between. Germline CDR1 WSHSY, CDR2 SAAADI.

The genes are TRBV2 and TRBJ1-3; tentative D call: TRBD1 (5 bases). The CDR3 consists of 12 residues. The germline V gene has CDR1 SNHLY and CDR2 FYNNEI. V was pared by 11 bases and J by 10 bases, with 18 bases between. CDR3 sequence (DNA): TGTGCCGGCTTTAATTCGGAGGGGACCATATATTTT. Residues: CAGFNSEGTIYF.

The V gene is TRBV28, the J gene TRBJ2-3; D possibly corresponds to TRBD2 (6 bases). Germline V lookup: CDR1 MDHEN, CDR2 SYDVKM. CDR3 length equals 15 residues. Trimming removed 5 bases at V and 2 bases at J, with 14 bases between. The CDR3 coding sequence is TGTGCCAGCAGTCTCAATAGCGGACTCACAGATACGCAGTATTTT. It specifies CASSLNSGLTDTQYF.

This clone came up a few times. This may arise from a read error, as a much more abundant clone is one base away. This CDR3 is also generated by other DNA sequences in the sample. As DNA, the CDR3 is TGTGCCAGCAGCTTCGCCCTGAACACTGAAGCTTTCTTT. This encodes CASSFALNTEAFF. The rearrangement links TRBV7-9 to TRBJ1-1; no reliable D call. The CDR3 spans 13 residues. Germline V CDR1 and CDR2: SEHNR, FQNEAQ (reference sequence). V was clipped by 3 bases and J by 0 bases, with 5 bases between them.

This clone came up once. J is TRBJ1-2 and V is TRBV25-1; 7 bases fit TRBD1. With V trimmed by 10 bases and J by 7 bases, 6 bases remained unmatched. This CDR3 comprises 11 residues. Looked up from germline, CDR1 is MGHDK and CDR2 is SYGVNS. The CDR3 DNA follows: TGTGCCACCACAGGGGAAGGTGGCTACACCTTC. It translates to CATTGEGGYTF.

The rearrangement joins TRBV5-6 to TRBJ1-4, with 8 positions matching TRBD1. The CDR3 loop spans 15 amino acids. V shed 4 bases, J shed 4 bases, and the junction held 6 bases outside the gene matches. Germline V gene sequence: CDR1 SGHDT, CDR2 YYEEEE. The CDR3 is CASSKGTGYNEKLFF. For the CDR3, the DNA is TGTGCCAGCAGCAAAGGGACAGGATATAATGAAAAACTGTTTTTT.

This clone was seen a handful of times. The chain combines TRBV19 with TRBJ1-1, with 7 bases aligning to TRBD1. Germline V CDR1 and CDR2: LNHDA, SQIVND (reference sequence). Germline trimming cut 3 bases from V and 0 bases from J; bases unmatched to any gene: 10. The CDR3 sequence is 17 residues long. CDR3 loop: CASSMTWTGRLNTEAFF. The CDR3 DNA follows: TGTGCCAGTAGTATGACTTGGACAGGACGATTGAACACTGAAGCTTTCTTT.

This clone came up a few times. This sequence joins TRBV30 and TRBJ1-5, with D uncertain. The V gene lost 3 bases and the J gene lost 1 base, with 13 bases spanning the gap. Germline V gene data show CDR1 as GTSNPN and CDR2 as SVGIG (reference sequence). The CDR3 sequence is 15 residues long. The CDR3 DNA sequence: TGTGCCTGGAGCCCCGGGAGCGGAAGCAATCAGCCCCAGCATTTT. Its translation: CAWSPGSGSNQPQHF.

The V gene is TRBV13, the J gene TRBJ2-3; D not resolved. The CDR3 covers 14 residues. Germline lookup yields CDR1 PRHDT and CDR2 FYEKMQ (reference sequence). Trimming took off 1 base at V and 4 bases at J, with 9 bases between the two ends. CDR3 coding DNA: TGTGCCAGCAGCTTAGACAGACAACCAGATACGCAGTATTTT. Protein sequence: CASSLDRQPDTQYF.

This clone was seen just once. The V and J genes are TRBV2 and TRBJ1-1; no clear D gene. CDR3 length equals 11 residues. With 6 bases removed from V and 8 bases from J, the gap between germline ends came to 10 bases. Germline CDR1 SNHLY, CDR2 FYNNEI. The CDR3 coding sequence is TGTGCCAGCAGGGGTAAACTAGAAGCTTTCTTT. It yields the protein CASRGKLEAFF.

In the case of this clone: This same CDR3 is encoded by further DNA sequences in the sample. This chain links TRBV7-8 with TRBJ1-5; no clear D gene. The V end lost 1 base, the J end lost 4 bases, and 8 bases lay between the germline ends. This CDR3 region has 14 residues. Germline-derived CDR1 and CDR2 are SGHVS and FQNEAQ. CDR3 in amino acids: CASSLDGRNQPQHF. DNA for the CDR3: TGTGCCAGCAGCTTAGATGGCAGAAATCAGCCCCAGCATTTT.

This clone has just a few counts. The gene calls are TRBV10-2 and TRBJ2-1; D is unresolved. The CDR3 loop spans 12 amino acids. Germline CDR1 is WSHSY and CDR2 is SAAADI. V lost 5 bases and J lost 5, with 7 bases in between. The CDR3 sequence is CASSSPDNEQFF. The CDR3 DNA sequence: TGCGCCAGCAGTTCCCCTGACAATGAGCAGTTCTTC.